One and the same sample provided the 30 T cell receptor beta chains below, sequenced in a study of OX40 agonist ivuxolimab in advanced cancers. The library was obtained by the immunoSEQ multiplex PCR assay. TCRdb retrieved this table from immuneACCESS and kept in-frame rearrangements only. Not all clones are present; in checked studies, unresolved V genes account for under half, and no reason is known for the remainder. The sample table contains about 54,000 clones; only one count was recorded for more than 80% of them. In total, the top ten clones hold around 0.71% of the sample. The sample was CD4+ or CD8+ T cells sorted from blood, taken in a trial of the OX40 agonist ivuxolimab. The receptors shown here come from an adult with an advanced solid tumor such as melanoma, head and neck, liver or kidney cancer.

Concerning this clone: Sequence at one end of the junction differs from germline and may be a read error. The rearrangement links TRBV7-2 to TRBJ2-1; D ambiguous. CDR3 length: 14 residues. The germline gives CDR1 SGHTA, CDR2 FQGNSA. CDR3 in amino acids: CASSLVFSDNEQFF. The CDR3, as DNA: TGTGCCAGCAGCTTAGTGTTCTCCGACAATGAGCAGTTCTTC.

The V gene is TRBV9, the J gene TRBJ2-7; D gene uncertain. Germline assignment: CDR1 SGDLS and CDR2 YYNGEE. V lost 3 bases and J 3 bases, leaving 13 bases between the germline ends. The CDR3 has 14 amino acids. The CDR3 nucleotides are TGTGCCAGCAGCGCCCCGGGCGCCTACTACGAGCAGTACTTC. Its protein product is CASSAPGAYYEQYF.

This sequence joins TRBV4-2 and TRBJ1-3, with D perhaps matching TRBD1 (6 bases). The CDR3 consists of 15 residues. V lost 4 bases and J lost 1, with 11 bases in between. In germline, CDR1 is LGHNA, CDR2 YNFKEQ. This chain's CDR3 is CASSRAQGSGNTIYF. The CDR3 DNA sequence: TGTGCCAGCAGCCGAGCTCAGGGGTCTGGAAACACCATATATTTT.

The J gene is TRBJ1-1, the V gene TRBV5-1; D is uncertain. CDR1 is SGHRS and CDR2 is YFSETQ in the germline V gene. This CDR3 contains 13 residues. The V end lost 0 bases, the J end lost 8 bases, and 11 bases lay between the germline ends. The CDR3 reads CASSLGRVDEAFF. CDR3 coding DNA: TGCGCCAGCAGCTTGGGGAGGGTCGACGAAGCTTTCTTT.

The V gene is TRBV6-1, the J gene TRBJ1-4; 9 nucleotides line up with TRBD1. There are 17 residues in the CDR3. With V trimmed by 1 base and J by 5 bases, 8 bases remained unmatched. Germline CDR1 and CDR2: MNHNS and SASEGT. CDR3 sequence (DNA): TGTGCCAGCAGTGAAGATACAGGGGGCTTCCCCAATGAAAAACTGTTTTTT. Protein product: CASSEDTGGFPNEKLFF.

The chain combines TRBV11-1 with TRBJ1-2; possible D gene TRBD1, 6 bases. The germline V gene encodes CDR1 SGHAT and CDR2 FQDESV (reference sequence). This CDR3 is 13 amino acids long. V lost 5 bases to trimming and J lost 3 bases, with 10 bases between them. Here the CDR3 reads CASSLNRDYGYTF. For the CDR3, the DNA is TGTGCCAGCAGCCTAAACAGGGACTATGGCTACACCTTC.

The chain is built from TRBV2 and TRBJ2-7, with D possibly matching TRBD1 (5 bases). Germline V CDR1 and CDR2: SNHLY, FYNNEI. Trimming took off 3 bases at V and 3 bases at J, with 18 bases between the two ends. The CDR3 is made up of 16 amino acids. The CDR3: CASSDDSGFHYYEQYF. CDR3 nucleotides: TGTGCCAGCAGTGACGACTCAGGGTTCCACTACTACGAGCAGTACTTC.

This clone occurred a few times. This CDR3 is CASSLAGPRQPQHF. The CDR3 nucleotides read TGTGCCAGCAGTTTAGCGGGACCGAGGCAGCCCCAGCATTTT. The chain couples TRBV27 to TRBJ1-5, with D maybe TRBD1 (5 bases). The CDR3 contains 14 residues. V gave up 2 bases and J gave up 7 bases, with 12 bases separating them. Germline V gives CDR1 MNHEY, CDR2 SMNVEV (reference sequence).

The V gene is TRBV18, the J gene TRBJ1-1, with D uncertain. Germline V gene data show CDR1 as KGHSH and CDR2 as LQKENI. Trimming shortened V by 0 bases and J by 3 bases, and 8 bases separated the two germline ends. The CDR3 contains 14 residues. The CDR3 reads CASSPPQEDTEAFF. The CDR3 bases are TGTGCCAGCTCACCACCGCAGGAGGACACTGAAGCTTTCTTT.

The table lists this clone with a count of one. The rearrangement uses TRBV7-6 and TRBJ1-6; TRBD1 agrees at 7 bases. Trimming at V came to 4 bases and at J to 7 bases, leaving 7 bases not matched to a gene. Germline V gene lookup returns CDR1 SGHVS and CDR2 FNYEAQ. The length of the CDR3 is 15 residues. The CDR3 loop reads CASSSGQNHNSPLHF. CDR3 bases: TGTGCCAGCAGCTCGGGACAGAATCACAATTCACCCCTCCACTTT.

In this sample, this clone turned up once. The chain employs TRBV6-1 and TRBJ1-2; unclear D gene. The V end was cut by 6 bases, the J end by 1 base, with 6 bases between. This CDR3 comprises 12 residues. Germline V lookup: CDR1 MNHNS, CDR2 SASEGT. The CDR3 spells CASRNVNYGYTF. In DNA, the CDR3 is TGTGCCAGCAGAAACGTTAACTATGGCTACACCTTC.

The V call is TRBV5-3, the J call TRBJ1-3; D remains unclear. TRBV5-3 is noted as an ORF with a role that remains uncertain. V lost 1 base and J 2 bases, leaving 13 bases between the germline ends. The CDR3 has 16 amino acids. CDR3 coding DNA: TGTGCCAGAAGCTTGAGACATAGTGTTCCTGGAAACACCATATATTTT. Translation gives CARSLRHSVPGNTIYF.

The chain is built from TRBV9 and TRBJ2-2; D may be TRBD1 or TRBD2 (5 bases each). Trimming removed 6 bases at V and 7 bases at J, with 16 bases between. The CDR3 consists of 14 residues. CDR1 SGDLS and CDR2 YYNGEE come from the germline V gene. The CDR3 coding sequence is TGTGCCAGCACGGGACGGCTCACGGGCGGGGAGCTGTTTTTT. Translating gives CASTGRLTGGELFF.

CDR3 coding DNA: TGCAGTGCTCCCAGGGGAAATACGCAGTATTTT. Encoded protein: CSAPRGNTQYF. The J gene is TRBJ2-3, the V gene TRBV20-1; D is possibly TRBD1 (6 bases). Germline V gives CDR1 DFQATT, CDR2 SNEGSKA (reference sequence). The ends were cut back, 5 bases at V and 7 bases at J, with 10 bases in the middle. This CDR3 has 11 amino acids.

This chain connects TRBV11-3 to TRBJ2-5; D is possibly TRBD1 or TRBD2 (7 bases each). Trimming shortened V by 0 bases and J by 4 bases, and 18 bases separated the two germline ends. Germline V lookup: CDR1 SGHNT, CDR2 YENEEA. This CDR3 is 17 amino acids long. The CDR3: CASSLDGGPGGGETQYF. The CDR3 DNA reads TGTGCCAGCAGCTTAGATGGCGGACCAGGGGGGGGAGAGACCCAGTACTTC.

This clone was recorded only once. The gene calls are TRBV28 and TRBJ2-3; no clear D. The CDR3 is 18 amino acids. Trimming stripped 1 base from V and 0 bases from J, with 17 bases between. From germline, CDR1 is MDHEN and CDR2 SYDVKM. CDR3 coding DNA: TGTGCCAGCAGTTTATTTCAGATTAGGCGCTCTAGCACAGATACGCAGTATTTT. This encodes CASSLFQIRRSSTDTQYF. The whole variable domain, remainder taken from reference TRBV28 and TRBJ2-3, is DVKVTQSSRYLVKRTGEKVFLECVQDMDHENMFWYRQDPGLGLRLIYFSYDVKMKEKGDIPEGYSVSREKKERFSLILESASTNQTSMYLCASSLFQIRRSSTDTQYFGPGTRLTVL.

The rearrangement uses TRBV28 and TRBJ2-3, with D possibly being TRBD1 or TRBD2 (5 bases each). Germline V CDR1 and CDR2: MDHEN, SYDVKM. The CDR3 is made up of 14 amino acids. Trimming left V 2 bases short and J 6 bases short, with 12 bases between. Written as DNA, the CDR3 is TGTGCCAGCAGTTTAATAGGGGAGTCGGATACGCAGTATTTT. This encodes CASSLIGESDTQYF.

The V gene is TRBV9, the J gene TRBJ1-3; D is uncertain. The CDR3 covers 17 residues. V lost 3 bases and J 0 bases, leaving 16 bases between the germline ends. Germline CDR1 and CDR2: SGDLS and YYNGEE. CDR3 loop: CASSGLLEAFSGNTIYF. The DNA of the CDR3 is TGTGCCAGCAGCGGACTATTGGAGGCTTTCTCTGGAAACACCATATATTTT.

The chain has TRBV7-2 and TRBJ2-3, with TRBD2 identical over 8 bases. V lost 2 bases and J lost 2; bases outside the gene matches: 6. This CDR3 is 16 amino acids long. Germline loops: CDR1 SGHTA, CDR2 FQGNSA. The CDR3 region is CASSLNSGAPTDTQYF. The CDR3, as DNA: TGTGCCAGCAGCTTAAATAGCGGGGCCCCCACAGATACGCAGTATTTT.

V and J are TRBV19 and TRBJ2-5; TRBD1 might be the D (7 bases). CDR3 length equals 15 residues. V was pared by 4 bases and J by 2 bases, with 14 bases between. Germline loops: CDR1 LNHDA, CDR2 SQIVND (reference sequence). The chain's CDR3 is CASSSQGGLQETQYF. In DNA form, the CDR3 reads TGTGCCAGTAGTAGCCAGGGGGGACTTCAAGAGACCCAGTACTTC.

The chain combines TRBV5-1 with TRBJ2-1, with TRBD2 matching 10 bases. This CDR3 region has 15 residues. Trimming took 4 bases from V and 3 from J; bases not matched to a gene: 4. The germline V gene has CDR1 SGHRS and CDR2 YFSETQ. DNA for the CDR3: TGCGCCAGCAGCGTAGCGGGGGGCGGCTACAATGAGCAGTTCTTC. Translation gives CASSVAGGGYNEQFF.

The chain uses TRBV27 and TRBJ1-2; no clear D gene. Trimming stripped 5 bases from V and 5 bases from J, with 15 bases between. CDR1 is MNHEY and CDR2 is SMNVEV in the germline V gene (reference sequence). There are 14 residues in the CDR3. CDR3 in DNA: TGTGCCAGCAGTCCGAATCAGGAAAGATATGGCTACACCTTC. This sequence encodes CASSPNQERYGYTF.

The gene calls are TRBV19 and TRBJ2-5; 13 nucleotides agree with TRBD2. The germline gives CDR1 LNHDA, CDR2 SQIVND (reference sequence). CDR3 size: 16 residues. After removal of 4 bases from V and 6 bases from J, the junction contained 8 bases not matched to a gene. The CDR3 nucleotides read TGTGCCAGTAGTACATCGACTAGCGGGGGGCCGAAGACCCAGTACTTC. This gives the protein CASSTSTSGGPKTQYF.

This clone was picked up a small number of times. This sequence joins TRBV10-1 and TRBJ2-7; D remains unclear. This CDR3 has 14 amino acids. V lost 9 bases and J 2 bases, leaving 17 bases between the germline ends. Germline values: CDR1 WNHNN, CDR2 SYGVQD (reference sequence). This chain's CDR3 is CARTWTDNTYEQYF. The CDR3 coding sequence is TGCGCCAGAACCTGGACCGATAACACCTACGAGCAGTACTTC.

Regarding this clone: Other DNA sequences in this specimen translate into the identical CDR3. The chain has TRBV5-1 and TRBJ2-1; 9 bases are shared with TRBD1. J lost 2 bases, V lost 0 bases, and 0 bases had no gene match. The CDR3 length is 15 residues. Germline values: CDR1 SGHRS, CDR2 YFSETQ. Written as DNA, the CDR3 is TGCGCCAGCAGCTTGGGACAGGGGGCCTACAATGAGCAGTTCTTC. Its protein is CASSLGQGAYNEQFF. Complete variable domain (other parts from reference TRBV5-1 and TRBJ2-1): KAGVTQTPRYLIKTRGQQVTLSCSPISGHRSVSWYQQTPGQGLQFLFEYFSETQRNKGNFPGRFSGRQFSNSRSEMNVSTLELGDSALYLCASSLGQGAYNEQFFGPGTRLTVL.

The chain combines TRBV21-1 with TRBJ2-3. TRBV21-1 is labeled a pseudogene. The CDR3 runs to 16 residues. The CDR3 DNA reads as TGTGCCAGCAGCGGGGGCGGGAAGCGGGGCACAGATACGCAGTATTTT. It encodes CASSGGGKRGTDTQYF.

The CDR3, as DNA: TGCGCCAGCAGCTTTGGAACAGGGGTTGGCTACGAGCAGTACTTC. Its translation: CASSFGTGVGYEQYF. V and J are TRBV5-1 and TRBJ2-7; 7 positions match TRBD1. This CDR3 spans 15 amino acids. J lost 3 bases, V lost 2 bases, and 8 bases had no gene match. Germline CDR1 SGHRS, CDR2 YFSETQ.

The V call is TRBV12-2, the J call TRBJ2-1; the table's D gene call, TRBD2, was not cross checked with the DNA. TRBV12-2 is described as a pseudogene. The CDR3 runs to 17 residues. The CDR3 DNA sequence: TGTGCAAGTCGCTTATGCCTAGCGGGGAGCTCCTACAATGAGCAGTTCTTC. It codes for CASRLCLAGSSYNEQFF.

This chain uses TRBV5-4 with TRBJ2-5; 9 bases agree with TRBD2. Germline V CDR1 and CDR2: SGHNT, YYREEE (reference sequence). Unmatched junction bases numbered 12, after V lost 4 bases and J lost 5 bases. The CDR3 contains 16 residues. CDR3: CASSVLLAGLGETQYF. CDR3 sequence (DNA): TGTGCCAGCAGCGTCCTCCTAGCGGGGCTTGGGGAGACCCAGTACTTC.

This chain links TRBV29-1 with TRBJ2-7, with a weak D call TRBD2 (5 bases). Trimming took 7 bases from V and 6 from J, leaving 19 bases between them. The CDR3 runs 13 residues. CDR1 and CDR2 (germline): SQVTM, ANQGSEA. CDR3 nucleotide sequence: TGCAGCGCCGACCTGGCGCCCGCGGGCGAGCAGTACTTC. It yields the protein CSADLAPAGEQYF.